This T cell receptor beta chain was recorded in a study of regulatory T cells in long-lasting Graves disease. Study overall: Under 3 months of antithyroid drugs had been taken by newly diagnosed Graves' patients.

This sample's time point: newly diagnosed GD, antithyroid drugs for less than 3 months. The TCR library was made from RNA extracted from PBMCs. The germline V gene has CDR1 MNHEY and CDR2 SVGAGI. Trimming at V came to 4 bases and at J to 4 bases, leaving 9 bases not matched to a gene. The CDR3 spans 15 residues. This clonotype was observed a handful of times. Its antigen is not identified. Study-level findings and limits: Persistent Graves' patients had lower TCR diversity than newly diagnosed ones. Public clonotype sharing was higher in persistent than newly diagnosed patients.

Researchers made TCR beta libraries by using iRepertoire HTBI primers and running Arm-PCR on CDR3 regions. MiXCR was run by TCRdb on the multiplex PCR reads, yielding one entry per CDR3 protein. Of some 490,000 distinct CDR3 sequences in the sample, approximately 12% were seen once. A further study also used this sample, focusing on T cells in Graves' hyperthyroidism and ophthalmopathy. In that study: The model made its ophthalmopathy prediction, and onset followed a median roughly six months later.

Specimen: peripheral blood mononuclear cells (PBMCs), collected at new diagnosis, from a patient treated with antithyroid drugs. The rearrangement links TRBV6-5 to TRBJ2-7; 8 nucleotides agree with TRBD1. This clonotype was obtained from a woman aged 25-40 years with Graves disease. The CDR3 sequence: CASSSQGTGWYEQYF. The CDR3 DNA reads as TGTGCCAGCAGTTCACAGGGGACAGGTTGGTACGAGCAGTACTTC.